A single sample is the source of the 14 T cell receptor beta chains below, sequenced in a study of control samples from healthy donors and cancer patients. The repertoire was sequenced with immunoSEQ multiplex PCR; TCRdb's copy has only in-frame clones and lacks some. Of tens of thousands of clones listed, 70% to 90% are singletons. The sample was blood. The origin of the receptors is a man aged 50 to 60 in good health.

The chain has TRBV5-1 and TRBJ2-6, with 8 bases identical to TRBD1. The junction had 3 bases not matched to a gene; V was cut back by 2 bases and J by 2 bases. The CDR3 contains 16 residues. The germline V gene has CDR1 SGHRS and CDR2 YFSETQ. CDR3 sequence (DNA): TGCGCCAGCAGCTTCTCAGGGGGCGCTGGGGCCAACGTCCTGACTTTC. It translates to CASSFSGGAGANVLTF.

V and J are TRBV5-6 and TRBJ2-3; D ambiguous. Trimming cost V 0 bases and J 0 bases, with 2 bases left between them. The CDR3 length is 13 residues. CDR1 is SGHDT, CDR2 YYEEEE, per germline. The DNA for the CDR3 is TGTGCCAGCAGCTTGGTCAGCACAGATACGCAGTATTTT. It codes for CASSLVSTDTQYF. The full variable domain, completed using reference TRBV5-6 and TRBJ2-3, is DAGVTQSPTHLIKTRGQQVTLRCSPKSGHDTVSWYQQALGQGPQFIFQYYEEEERQRGNFPDRFSGHQFPNYSSELNVNALLLGDSALYLCASSLVSTDTQYFGPGTRLTVL.

The V and J genes are TRBV30 and TRBJ2-1; D is unresolved. There are 11 residues in the CDR3. In germline, CDR1 is GTSNPN, CDR2 SVGIG (reference sequence). The chain's CDR3 is CAWASYNEQFF. The CDR3 coding sequence is TGTGCTTGGGCATCCTACAATGAGCAGTTCTTC.

The chain joins TRBV10-2 to TRBJ1-1; 8 bases match TRBD1. Germline V lookup: CDR1 WSHSY, CDR2 SAAADI. V dropped 7 bases and J dropped 1; count of bases not matched to a gene: 2. The CDR3 spans 13 residues. The CDR3 is CASTGQGNTEAFF. In DNA form, the CDR3 reads TGCGCCAGCACCGGACAGGGGAACACTGAAGCTTTCTTT.

V gene TRBV5-4 combines with J gene TRBJ2-3, with 7 bases identical to TRBD2. From germline, CDR1 is SGHNT and CDR2 YYREEE (reference sequence). The CDR3 extends over 14 amino acids. V was pared by 5 bases and J by 6 bases, with 9 bases of the junction left unmatched. The CDR3 sequence: CASSQRDGGDTQYF. The CDR3 DNA reads as TGTGCCAGCAGTCAGCGGGACGGCGGGGATACGCAGTATTTT.

Only a few counts were recorded for this clone. The V gene is TRBV4-3, the J gene TRBJ2-4; D may be TRBD2 (6 bases). The germline V and J ends were trimmed by 0 bases and 7 bases, with 13 bases remaining between them. CDR3 length: 15 amino acids. Germline CDR1 and CDR2: LGHNA and YSLEER. CDR3 sequence: CASSQEPGERNIQYF. The CDR3 coding sequence is TGCGCCAGCAGCCAAGAACCGGGGGAGAGGAACATTCAGTACTTC.

The V gene is TRBV4-1, the J gene TRBJ2-3, with 10 bases that match TRBD1. Losses at the gene ends were 1 base for V and 2 bases for J; bases not matched to a gene: 3. The CDR3 runs to 16 residues. Per germline, CDR1 MGHRA and CDR2 YSYEKL. The CDR3 here is CASSQGGQGLTDTQYF. The CDR3 DNA sequence: TGCGCCAGCAGCCAAGGGGGACAGGGGCTCACAGATACGCAGTATTTT.

This rearrangement joins TRBV7-2 to TRBJ1-2, with D uncertain. The CDR3 covers 14 residues. The germline V and J ends were trimmed by 2 bases and 2 bases, with 9 bases remaining between them. The V gene's germline CDR1 is SGHTA and CDR2 FQGNSA. The CDR3 DNA sequence: TGTGCCAGCAGCTTATTGGGCCAGAACTATGGCTACACCTTC. It translates to CASSLLGQNYGYTF.

This clone was recorded only once. The chain is built from TRBV28 and TRBJ2-1; a weak D match, TRBD2 (6 bases). The ends were cut back, 2 bases at V and 0 bases at J, with 8 bases in the middle. The V gene's germline CDR1 is MDHEN and CDR2 SYDVKM. The CDR3 spans 15 residues. CDR3 residues: CASSLAGSSYNEQFF. The CDR3 bases are TGTGCCAGCAGTTTAGCGGGGAGCTCCTACAATGAGCAGTTCTTC. Combining the CDR3 with reference TRBV28 and TRBJ2-1 gives the whole variable domain DVKVTQSSRYLVKRTGEKVFLECVQDMDHENMFWYRQDPGLGLRLIYFSYDVKMKEKGDIPEGYSVSREKKERFSLILESASTNQTSMYLCASSLAGSSYNEQFFGPGTRLTVL.

This chain links TRBV12-5 with TRBJ1-5; D gene uncertain. This CDR3 region has 14 residues. Trimming pared 5 bases from V and 7 bases from J, leaving 15 bases between. Germline CDR1 and CDR2: LGHNT and FRNRAP. The DNA of the CDR3 is TGTGCTAGTGGTGCCTCAGGTGGAGGGCAGCCCCAGCATTTT. Residues: CASGASGGGQPQHF.

The V call is TRBV7-9, the J call TRBJ1-6; a weak D match, TRBD1 (6 bases). CDR3 length: 15 residues. CDR1 is SEHNR, CDR2 FQNEAQ, per germline (reference sequence). The V gene lost 4 bases and the J gene lost 10 bases, with 17 bases spanning the gap. The CDR3 DNA sequence: TGTGCCAGCAGCTCGTGGACAGCCCCCGACTCACCCCTCCACTTT. This sequence encodes CASSSWTAPDSPLHF.

This clone was seen once. The chain carries TRBV30 and TRBJ2-1; no clear D gene. This CDR3 region has 14 residues. Germline lookup yields CDR1 GTSNPN and CDR2 SVGIG (reference sequence). V lost 2 bases and J lost 1, with 9 bases in between. The CDR3 DNA reads TGTGCCTGGAGTAGAGGCAATTCCTACAATGAGCAGTTCTTC. This translates into CAWSRGNSYNEQFF.

The CDR3 DNA follows: TGTGCCAGCAGCAGGGGAACCTCTGGAAACACCATATATTTT. Amino acids: CASSRGTSGNTIYF. The chain links TRBV28 to TRBJ1-3; D is possibly TRBD1 (6 bases). The CDR3 covers 14 residues. The V end was cut by 6 bases, the J end by 0 bases, with 9 bases between. Germline CDR1 is MDHEN and CDR2 is SYDVKM.

The CDR3 DNA sequence: TGTGCCACCAGCATAATGAGACAGGGGGCCTGGGAGCAGTACGTC. It encodes CATSIMRQGAWEQYV. The chain links TRBV15 to TRBJ2-7; 10 positions agree with TRBD1. The CDR3 spans 15 residues. V was pared by 4 bases and J by 7 bases, with 10 bases of the junction left unmatched. The germline gives CDR1 LNHNV, CDR2 YYDKDF (reference sequence).